This is a list of T cell receptor beta chains from one sample in a study of T cell repertoires in cytomegalovirus infection. The antigens these receptors bind are not known. TCRdb used MiXCR to reprocess the reads, holding one entry per CDR3 protein. This table holds 450,000 to 650,000 distinct CDR3 sequences, approximately 40% found once. The sample consisted of cultured PBMCs, taken from culture after CMV antigen stimulation. The source of these receptors is a human donor in good health (CMV status not recorded). Some clones in this sample may be carry-over from other donors' samples. Both conserved end residues are part of each CDR3. The D gene is left open where the match is weak. Size is omitted from some rows. Given values are once, few, many or a class for expanded clones.

d_gene	j_gene	v_gene	abundance	CDR3aa
TRBD2	TRBJ2-3	TRBV7-2	-	CASSLLHRGGDTQYF
-	TRBJ2-5	TRBV7-9	-	CATPGQETQYF
TRBD2	TRBJ2-5	TRBV5-5	few	CASSAGFPGLGKRAQYF
TRBD1	TRBJ2-3	TRBV19	-	CASTASGQGSDTQYF
-	TRBJ2-3	TRBV7-6	few	CASSVTGLGADTQYF
-	TRBJ2-7	TRBV12-3/TRBV12-4	once	CASSNLHEQYF
TRBD2	TRBJ2-1	TRBV5-3	-	CASSLPGLAGSYRGDEQFF
-	TRBJ2-3	TRBV5-5	-	CASSLRRPSTDTQYF
-	TRBJ2-7	TRBV7-6	-	CASSPYAVGGQRYEQYF
-	TRBJ1-4	TRBV5-5	-	CASSFTGRTTNEKLFF
-	TRBJ1-4	TRBV6-5	-	CASSYGAGLEKLFF
TRBD2	TRBJ2-5	TRBV5-1	-	CASSAGRLAGGRLETQYF